The 20 T cell receptor beta chains below come from one sample, sequenced in a study of cytomegalovirus exposure and HLA in healthy donors. Use of 60 Vbeta and 13 Jbeta primers characterized the PCR. Assay used: immunoSEQ multiplex PCR; TCRdb lists only in-frame clones, some missing. The sample data list roughly 57,000 clones. The sequenced material came from PBMCs. The receptors here all came from a man between 18 and 35 years old in good health and CMV-seropositive.

The rearrangement links TRBV11-2 to TRBJ2-1; weak D call: TRBD2 (5 bases). CDR1 is SGHAT and CDR2 is FQNNGV in the germline V gene. This CDR3 is built from 17 residues. The V and J ends lost 0 bases and 5 bases respectively, with 17 bases between them. The CDR3 DNA is TGTGCCAGCAGCTTAGATCGGGGAGACCTGGGGAACAATGAGCAGTTCTTC. Protein: CASSLDRGDLGNNEQFF.

The chain joins TRBV29-1 to TRBJ2-5, with TRBD2 as a possible D gene (6 bases). Per germline, CDR1 SQVTM and CDR2 ANQGSEA. The CDR3 is made up of 14 amino acids. V was pared by 6 bases and J by 2 bases, with 16 bases between. The CDR3 coding sequence is TGCAGCGTGTCTTTATGGGAGGTACAAGAGACCCAGTACTTC. Protein sequence: CSVSLWEVQETQYF.

This chain uses TRBV19 with TRBJ1-2; a possible D gene is TRBD1 (6 bases). CDR1 is LNHDA and CDR2 is SQIVND in the germline V gene (reference sequence). CDR3 length equals 12 residues. V gave up 0 bases and J gave up 7 bases, with 6 bases separating them. The CDR3 DNA follows: TGTGCCAGTAGTATAGACAGGGGTGGCTACACCTTC. Amino acids: CASSIDRGGYTF.

The chain combines TRBV27 with TRBJ2-3; TRBD2 agrees at 15 bases. The CDR3 spans 20 residues. Germline assignment: CDR1 MNHEY and CDR2 SMNVEV (reference sequence). V shed 2 bases, J shed 1 base, and the junction held 10 bases outside the gene matches. The CDR3 reads CASSLTARTSGRGGTDTQYF. The CDR3 DNA is TGTGCCAGCAGTTTAACCGCCAGGACTAGCGGGAGGGGAGGCACAGATACGCAGTATTTT.

V usage is TRBV5-1 and J usage is TRBJ2-3, with a weak D call TRBD2 (6 bases). V was pared by 0 bases and J by 0 bases, with 11 bases between. CDR3 length: 16 residues. The germline gives CDR1 SGHRS, CDR2 YFSETQ. This chain's CDR3 is CASSLGGSGSTDTQYF. DNA for the CDR3: TGCGCCAGCAGCTTGGGGGGCAGCGGGAGCACAGATACGCAGTATTTT.

The V call is TRBV6-6, the J call TRBJ2-5; no firm D call. Between the trimmed V and J ends, which lost 6 bases and 4 bases, there was a span of 12 bases. The CDR3 contains 13 residues. In germline, CDR1 is MNHNY, CDR2 SVGAGI (reference sequence). The CDR3 DNA reads TGTGCCAGCAGACGATCATACGGAGAGACCCAGTACTTC. Translating gives CASRRSYGETQYF.

The chain links TRBV6-6 to TRBJ1-2; 9 nucleotides agree with TRBD1. The CDR3 extends over 15 amino acids. The V gene's germline CDR1 is MNHNY and CDR2 SVGAGI (reference sequence). Unmatched junction bases numbered 7, after V lost 2 bases and J lost 6 bases. The CDR3 DNA reads as TGTGCCAGCAGTTACCCCCATGGGACAGGGCATGGCTACACCTTC. Translated: CASSYPHGTGHGYTF.

This chain uses TRBV6-4 with TRBJ2-3, with 10 bases aligning to TRBD2. The CDR3 is 15 residues long. Losses at the gene ends were 4 bases for V and 3 bases for J; bases not matched to a gene: 4. Germline values: CDR1 MRHNA, CDR2 SNTAGT. The CDR3 sequence is CASSVAGGETDTQYF. Written as DNA, the CDR3 is TGTGCCAGCAGTGTAGCGGGAGGTGAGACAGATACGCAGTATTTT.

This chain links TRBV5-6 with TRBJ2-5; possibly TRBD1 for D (6 bases). TRBJ2-7 matches the DNA end more closely, so the J call is doubtful. Germline V gene lookup returns CDR1 SGHDT and CDR2 YYEEEE. There are 13 residues in the CDR3. The CDR3 spells CASSLGQVYEQYF. The CDR3 coding sequence is TGTGCCAGCAGCTTGGGACAGGTCTACGAGCAGTACTTC.

J is TRBJ1-1 and V is TRBV19; TRBD1 might be the D (6 bases). The germline V and J ends were trimmed by 5 bases and 3 bases, with 13 bases remaining between them. The CDR3 spans 14 residues. In germline, CDR1 is LNHDA, CDR2 SQIVND (reference sequence). The CDR3 protein is CASSLTGPDTEAFF. For the CDR3, the DNA is TGTGCCAGTAGTCTAACAGGGCCGGACACTGAAGCTTTCTTT.

The chain links TRBV7-6 to TRBJ2-1, with TRBD2 as a possible D gene (5 bases). V was cut by 0 bases and J by 9 bases, with 15 bases left in between. This CDR3 region has 15 residues. Germline V gene lookup returns CDR1 SGHVS and CDR2 FNYEAQ. For the CDR3, the DNA is TGTGCCAGCAGCTTAGCCAACATCTTCGCGGGTGAGCAGTTCTTC. Residues: CASSLANIFAGEQFF. Full variable domain (missing parts from reference TRBV7-6 and TRBJ2-1): GAGVSQSPRYKVTKRGQDVALRCDPISGHVSLYWYRQALGQGPEFLTYFNYEAQQDKSGLPNDRFSAERPEGSISTLTIQRTEQRDSAMYRCASSLANIFAGEQFFGPGTRLTVL.

The rearrangement joins TRBV7-2 to TRBJ1-1; TRBD1 agrees at 8 bases. In germline, CDR1 is SGHTA, CDR2 FQGNSA. The V gene end was trimmed by 2 bases and the J gene end by 6 bases; junction bases not matched to a gene: 5. The CDR3 is 14 residues long. The CDR3, as DNA: TGTGCCAGCAGCTTATCAGGGGGCAGGTCTGAAGCTTTCTTT. This encodes CASSLSGGRSEAFF.

The V gene is TRBV5-4, the J gene TRBJ1-6; D is unclear. Per germline, CDR1 SGHNT and CDR2 YYREEE (reference sequence). V lost 4 bases and J 0 bases, leaving 5 bases between the germline ends. This CDR3 comprises 14 residues. DNA of the CDR3: TGTGCCAGCAGCCCAGACTCCTATAATTCACCCCTCCACTTT. It translates to CASSPDSYNSPLHF. The whole variable domain, remainder taken from reference TRBV5-4 and TRBJ1-6, is ETGVTQSPTHLIKTRGQQVTLRCSSQSGHNTVSWYQQALGQGPQFIFQYYREEENGRGNFPPRFSGLQFPNYSSELNVNALELDDSALYLCASSPDSYNSPLHFGNGTRLTVT.

The chain has TRBV10-1 and TRBJ1-1; D is undetermined. Trimming pared 4 bases from V and 7 bases from J, leaving 13 bases between. The CDR3 length is 13 residues. CDR1 is WNHNN, CDR2 SYGVQD, per germline (reference sequence). The CDR3 loop is CASSADGRSEAFF. The CDR3 coding sequence is TGCGCCAGCAGTGCGGACGGGAGGAGTGAAGCTTTCTTT.

This chain joins TRBV14 and TRBJ2-1, with 13 bases that match TRBD2. V lost 0 bases, J lost 5 bases, and 1 base stayed unmatched. Germline V gene sequence: CDR1 SGHDN, CDR2 FVKESK. The CDR3 is 16 amino acids. This CDR3 reads CASSQDGTSGNNEQFF. The CDR3, as DNA: TGTGCCAGCAGCCAAGACGGGACTAGCGGGAACAATGAGCAGTTCTTC. Filled out from reference TRBV14 and TRBJ2-1, the complete variable domain reads EAGVTQFPSHSVIEKGQTVTLRCDPISGHDNLYWYRRVMGKEIKFLLHFVKESKQDESGMPNNRFLAERTGGTYSTLKVQPAELEDSGVYFCASSQDGTSGNNEQFFGPGTRLTVL.

The chain couples TRBV6-6 to TRBJ2-5; 7 bases align to TRBD1. The J call may not be correct, given that the DNA end is closer to TRBJ2-7. This CDR3 has 14 amino acids. In germline, CDR1 is MNHNY, CDR2 SVGAGI (reference sequence). The CDR3 DNA reads as TGTGCCAGCACCCCTGGGACAGTCTCCTACGAGCAGTACTTC. Translated, it gives CASTPGTVSYEQYF.

The chain employs TRBV6-1 and TRBJ1-5; 8 bases agree with TRBD1. This CDR3 contains 14 residues. V lost 4 bases to trimming and J lost 5 bases; unmatched junction nucleotides: 4. Germline CDR1 is MNHNS and CDR2 is SASEGT. The CDR3 spells CASSAGGGDQPQHF. In nucleotides, the CDR3 is TGTGCCAGCAGTGCAGGGGGCGGTGATCAGCCCCAGCATTTT.

Remarks on this clone: The junction and the germline gene differ at one end; a read error may be behind it. V and J are TRBV11-3 and TRBJ1-3; 7 bases match TRBD1. The CDR3 spans 11 residues. Germline CDR1 reads SGHNT; CDR2 reads YENEEA. CDR3 residues: CASSFGTAAFF. CDR3 nucleotides: TGTGCCAGCAGCTTCGGGACAGCGGCCTTTTTT.

The chain links TRBV5-1 to TRBJ2-1; 7 bases are shared with TRBD1. The CDR3 sequence is 17 residues long. With 0 bases clipped from V and 7 bases from J, the junction kept 13 bases outside the gene matches. Per the germline V gene, CDR1 is SGHRS and CDR2 is YFSETQ. This CDR3 reads CASSLASGTATRNEQFF. DNA of the CDR3: TGCGCCAGCAGCTTGGCCTCAGGGACAGCGACTCGAAATGAGCAGTTCTTC.

This sequence joins TRBV6-5 and TRBJ1-1; the D is unclear. This CDR3 comprises 13 residues. Per the germline V gene, CDR1 is MNHEY and CDR2 is SVGAGI. The germline V and J ends were trimmed by 0 bases and 7 bases, with 9 bases remaining between them. CDR3 residues: CASSYSRGNEAFF. In DNA form, the CDR3 reads TGTGCCAGCAGTTACTCGCGCGGGAATGAAGCTTTCTTT.